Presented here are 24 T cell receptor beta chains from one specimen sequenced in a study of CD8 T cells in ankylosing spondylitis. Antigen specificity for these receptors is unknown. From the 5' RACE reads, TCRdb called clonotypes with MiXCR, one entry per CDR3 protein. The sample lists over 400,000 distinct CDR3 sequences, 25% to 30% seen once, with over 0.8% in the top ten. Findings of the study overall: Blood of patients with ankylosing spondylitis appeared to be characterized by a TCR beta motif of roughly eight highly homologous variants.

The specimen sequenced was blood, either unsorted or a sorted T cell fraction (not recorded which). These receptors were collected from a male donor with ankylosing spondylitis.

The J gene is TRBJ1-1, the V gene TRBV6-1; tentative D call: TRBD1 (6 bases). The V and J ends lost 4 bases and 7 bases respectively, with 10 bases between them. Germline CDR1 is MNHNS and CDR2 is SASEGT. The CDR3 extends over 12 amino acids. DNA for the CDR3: TGTGCCAGCAGTGGGTGGACAGATGAAGCTTTCTTT. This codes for CASSGWTDEAFF.

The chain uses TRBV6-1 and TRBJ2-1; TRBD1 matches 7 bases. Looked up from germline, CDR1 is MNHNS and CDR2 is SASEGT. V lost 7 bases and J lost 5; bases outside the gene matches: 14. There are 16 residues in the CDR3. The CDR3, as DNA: TGTGCCAGCACCGACAAAAGACAGGGCCCCGACAATGAGCAGTTCTTC. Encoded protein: CASTDKRQGPDNEQFF.

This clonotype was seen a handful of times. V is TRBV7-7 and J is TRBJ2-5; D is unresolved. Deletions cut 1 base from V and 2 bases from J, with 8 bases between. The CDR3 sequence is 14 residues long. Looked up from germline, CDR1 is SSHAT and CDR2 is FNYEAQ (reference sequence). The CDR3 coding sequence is TGTGCCAGCAGCTTAGTTAGTACTCAAGAGACCCAGTACTTC. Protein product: CASSLVSTQETQYF.

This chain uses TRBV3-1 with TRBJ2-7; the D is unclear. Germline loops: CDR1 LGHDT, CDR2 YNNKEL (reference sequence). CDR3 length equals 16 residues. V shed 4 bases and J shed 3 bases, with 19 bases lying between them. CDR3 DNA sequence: TGTGCCAGCAGCCCTTTGGGTATTTCTGCCGTCTACGAGCAGTACTTC. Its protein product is CASSPLGISAVYEQYF.

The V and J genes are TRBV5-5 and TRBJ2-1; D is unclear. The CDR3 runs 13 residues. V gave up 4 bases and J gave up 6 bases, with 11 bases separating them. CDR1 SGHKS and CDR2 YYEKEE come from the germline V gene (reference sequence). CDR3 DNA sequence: TGTGCCAGCAGCGAAGTGCCGGGCAATGAGCAGTTCTTC. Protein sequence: CASSEVPGNEQFF. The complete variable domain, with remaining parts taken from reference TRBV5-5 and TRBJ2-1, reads DAGVTQSPTHLIKTRGQQVTLRCSPISGHKSVSWYQQVLGQGPQFIFQYYEKEERGRGNFPDRFSARQFPNYSSELNVNALLLGDSALYLCASSEVPGNEQFFGPGTRLTVL.

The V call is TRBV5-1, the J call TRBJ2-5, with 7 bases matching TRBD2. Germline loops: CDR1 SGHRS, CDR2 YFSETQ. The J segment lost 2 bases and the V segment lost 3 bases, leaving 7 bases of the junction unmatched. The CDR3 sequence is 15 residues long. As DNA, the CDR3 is TGCGCCAGCAGCTCAAGCGGGACTCCACAAGAGACCCAGTACTTC. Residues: CASSSSGTPQETQYF.

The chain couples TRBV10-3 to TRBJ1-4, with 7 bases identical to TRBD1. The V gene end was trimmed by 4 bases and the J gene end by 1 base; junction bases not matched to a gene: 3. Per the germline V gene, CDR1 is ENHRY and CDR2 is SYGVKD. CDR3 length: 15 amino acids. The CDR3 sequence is CAISGGQRTNEKLFF. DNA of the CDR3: TGTGCCATCAGTGGGGGACAGCGAACTAATGAAAAACTGTTTTTT.

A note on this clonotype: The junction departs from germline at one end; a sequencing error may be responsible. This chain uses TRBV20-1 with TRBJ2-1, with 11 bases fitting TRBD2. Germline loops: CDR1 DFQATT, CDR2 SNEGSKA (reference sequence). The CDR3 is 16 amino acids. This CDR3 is CSARDQGLADYNEQIF. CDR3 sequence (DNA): TGCAGTGCTAGAGATCAGGGACTAGCGGACTACAATGAGCAGATCTTC.

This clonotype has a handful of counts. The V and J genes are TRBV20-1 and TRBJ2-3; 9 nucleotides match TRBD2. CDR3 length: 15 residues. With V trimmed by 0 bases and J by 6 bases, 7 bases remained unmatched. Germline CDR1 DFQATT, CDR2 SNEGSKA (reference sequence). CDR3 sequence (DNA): TGCAGTGCTAGAGATCCCGCTAGCGGGATGGATACGCAGTATTTT. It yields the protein CSARDPASGMDTQYF.

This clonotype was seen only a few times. The CDR3: CATSDFGGPAADEQFF. In DNA form, the CDR3 reads TGTGCCACCAGTGATTTCGGCGGACCCGCGGCAGATGAGCAGTTCTTC. The chain couples TRBV24-1 to TRBJ2-1; no clear D. From germline, CDR1 is KGHDR and CDR2 SFDVKD. This CDR3 contains 16 residues. V lost 1 base and J lost 8, with 17 bases in between.

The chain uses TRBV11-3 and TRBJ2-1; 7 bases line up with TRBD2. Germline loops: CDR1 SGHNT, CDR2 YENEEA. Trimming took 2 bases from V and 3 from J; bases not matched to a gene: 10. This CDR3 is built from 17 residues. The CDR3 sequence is CASSLWSVAGIYNEQFF. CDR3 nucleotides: TGTGCCAGCAGCTTATGGAGTGTAGCGGGTATCTACAATGAGCAGTTCTTC.

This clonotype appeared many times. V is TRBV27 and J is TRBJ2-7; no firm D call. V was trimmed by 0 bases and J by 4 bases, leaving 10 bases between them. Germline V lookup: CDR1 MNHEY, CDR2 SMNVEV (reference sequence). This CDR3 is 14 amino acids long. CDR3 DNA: TGTGCCAGCAGTTTATCGAGAGTGGGTTACGAGCAGTACGTC. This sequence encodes CASSLSRVGYEQYV.

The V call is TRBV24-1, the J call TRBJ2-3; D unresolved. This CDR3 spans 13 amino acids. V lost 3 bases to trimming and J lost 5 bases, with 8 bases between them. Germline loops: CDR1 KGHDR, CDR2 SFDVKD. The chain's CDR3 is CATSDRVGDTQYF. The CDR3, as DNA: TGTGCCACCAGTGATCGGGTTGGAGATACGCAGTATTTT.

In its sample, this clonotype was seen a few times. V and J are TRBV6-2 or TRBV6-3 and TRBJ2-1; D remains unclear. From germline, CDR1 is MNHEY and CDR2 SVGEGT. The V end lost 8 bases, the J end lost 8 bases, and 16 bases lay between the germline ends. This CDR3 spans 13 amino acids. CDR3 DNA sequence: TGTGCCAGCCTCGGACCGCCCCGGGATGAGCAGTTCTTC. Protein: CASLGPPRDEQFF.

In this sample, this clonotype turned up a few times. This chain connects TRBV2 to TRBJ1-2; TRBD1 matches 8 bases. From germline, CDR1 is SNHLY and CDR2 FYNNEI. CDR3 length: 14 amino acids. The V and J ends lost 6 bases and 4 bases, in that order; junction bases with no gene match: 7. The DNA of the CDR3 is TGTGCCAGCAGAGGACAGGGTCTAGGCTATGGCTACACCTTC. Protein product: CASRGQGLGYGYTF.

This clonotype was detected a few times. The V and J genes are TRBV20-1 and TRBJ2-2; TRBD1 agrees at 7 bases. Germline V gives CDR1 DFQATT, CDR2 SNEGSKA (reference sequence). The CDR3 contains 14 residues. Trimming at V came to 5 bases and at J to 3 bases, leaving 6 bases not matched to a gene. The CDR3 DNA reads TGCAGTGCTTCCCGGGACAGATACACCGGGGAGCTGTTTTTT. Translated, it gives CSASRDRYTGELFF.

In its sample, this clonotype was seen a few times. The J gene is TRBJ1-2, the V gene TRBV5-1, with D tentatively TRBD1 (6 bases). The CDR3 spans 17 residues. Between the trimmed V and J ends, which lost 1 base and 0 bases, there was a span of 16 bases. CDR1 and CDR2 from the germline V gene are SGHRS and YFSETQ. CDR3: CASSLKFRDTTNYGYTF. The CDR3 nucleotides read TGCGCCAGCAGCTTGAAGTTCCGGGACACAACTAACTATGGCTACACCTTC.

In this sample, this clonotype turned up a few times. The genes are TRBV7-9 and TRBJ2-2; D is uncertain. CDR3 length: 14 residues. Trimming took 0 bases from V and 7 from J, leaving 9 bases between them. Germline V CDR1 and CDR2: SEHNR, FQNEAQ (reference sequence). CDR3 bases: TGTGCCAGCAGCTTAGCGTTGCCAGACGGGGAGCTGTTTTTT. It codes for CASSLALPDGELFF.

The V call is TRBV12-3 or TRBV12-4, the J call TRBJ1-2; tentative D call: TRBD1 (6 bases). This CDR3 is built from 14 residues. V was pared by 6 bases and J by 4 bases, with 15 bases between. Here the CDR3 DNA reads TGTGCCAGCAGCGACAACAGGGACGGCTATGGCTACACCTTC. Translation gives CASSDNRDGYGYTF.

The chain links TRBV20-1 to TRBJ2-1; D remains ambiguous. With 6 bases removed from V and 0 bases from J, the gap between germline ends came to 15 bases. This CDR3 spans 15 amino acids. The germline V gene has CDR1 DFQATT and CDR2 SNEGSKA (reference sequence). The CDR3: CSARRPQSSYNEQFF. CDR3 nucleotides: TGCAGTGCCCGCCGACCCCAGAGCTCCTACAATGAGCAGTTCTTC.

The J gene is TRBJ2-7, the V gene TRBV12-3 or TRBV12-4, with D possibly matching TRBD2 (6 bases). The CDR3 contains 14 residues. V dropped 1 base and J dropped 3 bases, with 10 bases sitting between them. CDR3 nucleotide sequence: TGTGCCAGCAGTTTAGACGGGGGAATCTACGAGCAGTACGTC. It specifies CASSLDGGIYEQYV.

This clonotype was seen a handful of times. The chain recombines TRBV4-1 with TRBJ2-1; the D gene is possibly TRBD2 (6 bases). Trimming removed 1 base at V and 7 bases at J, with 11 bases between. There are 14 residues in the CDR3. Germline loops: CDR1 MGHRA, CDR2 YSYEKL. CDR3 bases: TGCGCCAGCAGCCAAGGGGACGGGGGAAATGAGCAGTTCTTC. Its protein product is CASSQGDGGNEQFF.

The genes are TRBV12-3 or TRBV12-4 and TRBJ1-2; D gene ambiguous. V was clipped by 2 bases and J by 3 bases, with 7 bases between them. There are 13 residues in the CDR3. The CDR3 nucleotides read TGTGCCAGCAGTTTACCGGCGGACTATGGCTACACCTTC. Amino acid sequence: CASSLPADYGYTF.

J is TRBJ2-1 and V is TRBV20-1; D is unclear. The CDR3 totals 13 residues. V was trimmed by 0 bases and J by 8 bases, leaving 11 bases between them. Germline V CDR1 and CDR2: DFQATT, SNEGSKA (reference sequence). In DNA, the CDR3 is TGCAGTGCTAGAGATCCTTTTCGCCATGAGCAGTTCTTC. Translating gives CSARDPFRHEQFF.